The clone carrying this TCR beta chain has at least ten counts. The sample belongs to a study of T-cell reconstitution after alpha-beta-depleted transplantation in children. V lost 8 bases, J lost 4 bases, and 4 bases stayed unmatched. This CDR3 spans 13 amino acids. The library targeted TCRbeta and was prepared with unique molecular identifiers. TCRdb redid the calling of the PCR reads with MiXCR, one entry per CDR3 protein. This table has some 200,000 distinct CDR3 sequences, 8% to 9.5% appearing once. Sequencing used PBMCs from the stem cell graft donor, obtained from the stem cell graft. The chain recombines TRBV12-3 or TRBV12-4 with TRBJ2-3, with 9 bases aligning to TRBD1. This clonotype was sampled from a human donor who donated a stem cell graft to a child with acute lymphoblastic leukemia. The CDR3 DNA reads as TGTGCCAGCTGGGACAGGGCGGCAGATACGCAGTATTTT. Translating it yields CASWDRAADTQYF.